This T cell receptor (beta chain) stems from a study of CXCR3 chemokines and chemotherapy response in bladder cancer. V was cut by 1 base and J by 0 bases, with 13 bases left in between. This CDR3 is 17 amino acids long. From germline, CDR1 is ENHRY and CDR2 SYGVKD. This clonotype is medium-sized by share. TCRdb re-derived calls from the PCR reads in MiXCR, one entry per CDR3 protein. The table records roughly 5,000 distinct CDR3 sequences, around 14% of them present only once. The chain couples TRBV10-3 to TRBJ1-3; D unresolved. The TCR sequence derives from a human donor with bladder cancer that responded to neoadjuvant chemotherapy. This sample was gathered from a patient whose treatment included neoadjuvant chemotherapy. The CDR3 region is CAISELSLEISGNTIYF. Here the CDR3 DNA reads TGTGCCATCAGTGAGTTGAGTCTGGAAATCTCTGGAAACACCATATATTTT.